This T cell receptor (beta chain) was sequenced during a study of cytomegalovirus exposure and HLA in healthy donors. The study's findings and limits: With high specificity and sensitivity, the classifier reportedly diagnosed cytomegalovirus status.

The J segment lost 1 base and the V segment lost 4 bases, leaving 4 bases of the junction unmatched. The CDR3 loop spans 15 amino acids. Germline assignment: CDR1 SGHAT and CDR2 FQNNGV. Note on this clone: No antigen is known for it.

At collection, donors were nominally healthy, but unrecorded immune exposures were probable. Vbeta (60) and Jbeta (13) primers were used in the PCR. The data were produced by immunoSEQ multiplex PCR, yet TCRdb's version contains in-frame clones alone and is incomplete. Here the sample spans about 140,000 clones, about four fifths being singletons. The origin of this receptor is a man aged 18 to 29 in good health and CMV-seropositive. Sequencing was performed on PBMCs. The genes are TRBV11-2 and TRBJ2-7; 10 bases line up with TRBD1. Here the CDR3 reads CASSSWDRGSYEQYF. Written as DNA, the CDR3 is TGTGCCAGCAGCTCCTGGGACAGGGGTTCCTACGAGCAGTACTTC.